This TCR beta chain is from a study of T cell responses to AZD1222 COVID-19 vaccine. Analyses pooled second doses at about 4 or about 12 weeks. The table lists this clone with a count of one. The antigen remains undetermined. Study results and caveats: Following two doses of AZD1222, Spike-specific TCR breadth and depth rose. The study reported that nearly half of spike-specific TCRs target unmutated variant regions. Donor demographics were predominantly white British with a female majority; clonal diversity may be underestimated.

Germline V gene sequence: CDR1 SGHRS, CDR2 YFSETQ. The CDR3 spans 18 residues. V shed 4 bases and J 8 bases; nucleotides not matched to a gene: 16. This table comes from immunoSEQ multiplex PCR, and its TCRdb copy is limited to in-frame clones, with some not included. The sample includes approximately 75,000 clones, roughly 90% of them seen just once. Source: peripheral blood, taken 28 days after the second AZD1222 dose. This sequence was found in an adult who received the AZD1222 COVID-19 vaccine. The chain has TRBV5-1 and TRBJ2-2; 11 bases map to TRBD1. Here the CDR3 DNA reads TGCGCCAGCAGCCTGGCGCCTCCGGGACAGGGGGTTACGGGGGAGCTGTTTTTT. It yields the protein CASSLAPPGQGVTGELFF.